This is a list of T cell receptor beta chains from one sample in a study of shared clonotypes between healthy human individuals. Here immunoSEQ multiplex PCR was the method, and the copy in TCRdb shows in-frame clones only, minus some. The sample lists about 380,000 clones, approximately 97% occurring once. Sequences were obtained from memory CD8+ T cells sorted from blood. These receptors came from a man aged 25 to 45 in good health. Each CDR3 is given with its conserved first and last residue. Each record gives: D gene, J gene, clone size, V gene, CDR3 protein, CDR3 DNA. A D gene is named only where the DNA matches it firmly. Clone size is not always given. Where it is, it says once, few, many or a class for expanded clones.

NA	TRBJ2-7	NA	TRBV28	CATSAYEQYF	TGTGCCACTAGCGCCTACGAGCAGTACTTC
NA	TRBJ2-7	NA	TRBV6-5	CASRRGWEQYF	TGTGCCAGCCGCAGGGGTTGGGAGCAGTACTTC
NA	TRBJ2-2	NA	TRBV7-9	CASSLFSGSGELFF	TGTGCCAGCAGCTTATTTTCTGGATCCGGGGAGCTGTTTTTT
TRBD2	TRBJ2-1	NA	TRBV27	CASSSGLALVLGEQFF	TGTGCCAGCAGTTCCGGACTAGCTCTTGTACTAGGAGAGCAGTTCTTC
NA	TRBJ2-7	NA	TRBV6-6	CASSSQGSYEQYF	TGTGCCAGCAGTAGTCAGGGGAGCTACGAGCAGTACTTC
NA	TRBJ2-1	once	TRBV6-5	CASSYSGQNNEQFF	TGTGCCAGCAGTTACTCGGGGCAGAACAATGAGCAGTTCTTC
TRBD2	TRBJ2-2	NA	TRBV7-2	CASSSLAGGPGELFF	TGTGCCAGCAGCTCACTAGCGGGAGGGCCCGGGGAGCTGTTTTTT
NA	TRBJ2-7	NA	TRBV4-2	CASSLASSYEQYF	TGTGCCAGCAGCCTAGCTAGCTCCTACGAGCAGTACTTC
NA	TRBJ2-3	NA	TRBV27	CASSLRSFTDTQYF	TGTGCCAGCAGTTTAAGGTCCTTCACAGATACGCAGTATTTT
NA	TRBJ2-5	NA	TRBV5-4	CASSSYPLETQYF	TGTGCCAGCAGCTCCTACCCCCTAGAGACCCAGTACTTC
TRBD1	TRBJ1-1	NA	TRBV6-5	CASLGQGSEAFF	TGTGCCAGCCTCGGACAGGGTAGTGAAGCTTTCTTT
TRBD1	TRBJ2-7	NA	TRBV28	CASTPGQGYYEQYF	TGTGCCAGCACCCCGGGACAGGGCTACTACGAGCAGTACTTC
TRBD1	TRBJ2-3	NA	TRBV30	CAWSRQGATDTQYF	TGTGCCTGGAGCCGACAGGGGGCGACAGATACGCAGTATTTT
NA	TRBJ1-3	NA	TRBV4-1	CASSQVAVSGNTIYF	TGCGCCAGCAGCCAAGTGGCAGTCTCTGGAAACACCATATATTTT
TRBD2	TRBJ2-5	NA	TRBV15	CATSREAGGRETQYF	TGTGCCACCAGCAGAGAAGCGGGAGGGAGGGAGACCCAGTACTTC
NA	TRBJ2-2	NA	TRBV7-2	CASSAYSWSGMNTGELFF	TGTGCCAGCAGCGCGTATAGTTGGTCGGGAATGAACACCGGGGAGCTGTTTTTT
NA	TRBJ2-6	NA	TRBV11-1	CASSLHSGANVLTF	TGTGCCAGCAGCTTACACTCTGGGGCCAACGTCCTGACTTTC
TRBD1	TRBJ1-3	NA	TRBV6-4	CARVPTGSSGNTIYF	TGTGCCAGGGTCCCGACAGGGAGCTCTGGAAACACCATATATTTT
TRBD2	TRBJ2-2	NA	TRBV28	CASSWGLAGVGGELFF	TGTGCCAGCAGCTGGGGACTAGCGGGAGTAGGCGGGGAGCTGTTTTTT
NA	TRBJ2-5	NA	TRBV6-5	CASSYWGEETQYF	TGTGCCAGCAGTTACTGGGGGGAAGAGACCCAGTACTTC
NA	TRBJ1-1	NA	TRBV6-1	CATGPRGTEAFF	TGTGCCACCGGACCGAGGGGGACTGAAGCTTTCTTT
NA	TRBJ2-2	NA	TRBV4-1	CASRRGEFAGELFF	TGCGCCAGCAGAAGGGGGGAGTTCGCCGGGGAGCTGTTTTTT
NA	TRBJ1-1	NA	TRBV14	CASSQGFTEAFF	TGTGCCAGCAGCCAAGGCTTCACTGAAGCTTTCTTT
NA	TRBJ2-7	NA	TRBV5-4	CASSLGYEQYF	TGTGCCAGCAGCTTGGGTTACGAGCAGTACTTC
TRBD2	TRBJ2-2	NA	TRBV5-4	CASSHTTSGTPLELFF	TGTGCCAGCAGCCATACGACTAGCGGTACACCGTTGGAGCTGTTTTTT
TRBD2	TRBJ2-1	NA	TRBV4-2	CASSQDSQRGRYFF	TGTGCCAGCAGCCAAGATAGCCAGCGGGGTAGATACTTCTTC
TRBD1	TRBJ1-2	NA	TRBV27	CASSPRDRGVGYTF	TGTGCCAGCAGTCCCCGGGACAGGGGGGTAGGCTACACCTTC
TRBD2	TRBJ2-3	NA	TRBV15	CATSRRTSGSSDTQYF	TGTGCCACCAGCAGAAGGACTAGCGGGAGCAGTGATACGCAGTATTTT
NA	TRBJ1-3	NA	TRBV5-8	CASPPQGSGNTIYF	TGTGCCAGCCCCCCCCAGGGCTCTGGAAACACCATATATTTT
NA	TRBJ2-5	once	TRBV6-5	CASSYEDRPGETQYF	TGTGCCAGCAGTTACGAAGACAGGCCTGGGGAGACCCAGTACTTC
NA	TRBJ1-2	once	TRBV6-1	CASSEARQLYYGYTF	TGTGCCAGCAGTGAAGCGAGGCAGCTCTACTATGGCTACACCTTC
TRBD2	TRBJ2-7	NA	TRBV14	CASSQYSGSYEQYF	TGTGCCAGCAGCCAATATAGCGGGAGTTACGAGCAGTACTTC
NA	TRBJ1-2	few	TRBV6-1	CACQWVSGGYTF	TGTGCCTGCCAATGGGTGAGCGGTGGCTACACCTTC
TRBD2	TRBJ2-1	once	TRBV30	CAWNPGLAGGPAYNEQFF	TGTGCCTGGAACCCCGGACTAGCGGGAGGGCCCGCCTACAATGAGCAGTTCTTC
NA	TRBJ2-1	NA	TRBV5-1	CASRADLYNEQFF	TGCGCCAGCAGGGCGGACCTCTACAATGAGCAGTTCTTC
TRBD2	TRBJ2-1	NA	TRBV5-6	CASSIPGLAGYNEQFF	TGTGCCAGCAGTATACCGGGACTAGCGGGCTACAATGAGCAGTTCTTC
NA	TRBJ1-5	NA	TRBV28	CASSYSVHQPQHF	TGTGCCAGCAGTTACTCAGTACATCAGCCCCAGCATTTT
NA	TRBJ1-5	NA	TRBV19	CASSIFLASNQPQHF	TGTGCCAGTAGTATCTTCTTGGCTAGCAATCAGCCCCAGCATTTT
NA	TRBJ2-4	NA	TRBV4-1	CASSQLGLERGKNIQYF	TGCGCCAGCAGCCAATTAGGTCTAGAACGCGGCAAAAACATTCAGTACTTC
NA	TRBJ2-6	NA	TRBV19	CASSIPGTGANVLTF	TGTGCCAGTAGTATACCAGGGACTGGGGCCAACGTCCTGACTTTC
NA	TRBJ2-7	NA	TRBV6-1	CASRTTGTSYEQYF	TGTGCCAGCAGGACTACCGGGACCTCCTACGAGCAGTACTTC
TRBD2	TRBJ2-5	once	TRBV6-1	CASGLAGETQYF	TGTGCCAGCGGACTAGCAGGGGAGACCCAGTACTTC
TRBD1	TRBJ1-6	NA	TRBV5-5	CASSLDGWTGSSPLHF	TGTGCCAGCAGCCTTGATGGTTGGACAGGGAGTTCACCCCTCCACTTT
TRBD1	TRBJ1-2	NA	TRBV28	CASSSWDRIGYTF	TGTGCCAGCAGTTCATGGGACAGGATCGGCTACACCTTC
TRBD1	TRBJ1-2	NA	TRBV18	CASSRNTGGRGYGYTF	TGTGCCAGCTCACGTAATACAGGGGGTAGAGGCTATGGCTACACCTTC